The text below deals with one T cell receptor (beta chain). This sample is part of a study of blood T cell repertoires in COVID-19. Study as a whole: There were acute and convalescent COVID-19 samples, and they came from the United States, Italy and Spain. In each case, the material was cDNA or gDNA derived from T cells, B-cell-depleted T cells, or PBMCs.

As originally analysed: It was from reference gene primer amplification that nucleated cell counts were estimated. Repertoires were generated with immunoSEQ multiplex PCR, while TCRdb's copy carries only in-frame clones and drops some. V, J and clone size derive from that table, while D and trimming were established from the DNA sequence. The data contain around 250,000 clones, about nine tenths of them seen just once; the ten biggest clones take up approximately 10%. V shed 7 bases and J shed 7 bases, with 21 bases lying between them. Germline lookup yields CDR1 SGDLS and CDR2 YYNGEE. There are 15 residues in the CDR3.

The chain combines TRBV9 with TRBJ1-5; D might be TRBD1 (6 bases). The sequencing sample was made of peripheral blood. The source of this sequence is a middle-aged man with active or convalescent COVID-19. CDR3 sequence: CASSLQGGLGQPQHF. For the CDR3, the DNA is TGTGCCAGCTCTCTTCAAGGGGGTCTCGGACAGCCCCAGCATTTT. Together with reference TRBV9 and TRBJ1-5, the CDR3 gives the full variable domain: DSGVTQTPKHLITATGQRVTLRCSPRSGDLSVYWYQQSLDQGLQFLIQYYNGEERAKGNILERFSAQQFPDLHSELNLSSLELGDSALYFCASSLQGGLGQPQHFGDGTRLSIL.